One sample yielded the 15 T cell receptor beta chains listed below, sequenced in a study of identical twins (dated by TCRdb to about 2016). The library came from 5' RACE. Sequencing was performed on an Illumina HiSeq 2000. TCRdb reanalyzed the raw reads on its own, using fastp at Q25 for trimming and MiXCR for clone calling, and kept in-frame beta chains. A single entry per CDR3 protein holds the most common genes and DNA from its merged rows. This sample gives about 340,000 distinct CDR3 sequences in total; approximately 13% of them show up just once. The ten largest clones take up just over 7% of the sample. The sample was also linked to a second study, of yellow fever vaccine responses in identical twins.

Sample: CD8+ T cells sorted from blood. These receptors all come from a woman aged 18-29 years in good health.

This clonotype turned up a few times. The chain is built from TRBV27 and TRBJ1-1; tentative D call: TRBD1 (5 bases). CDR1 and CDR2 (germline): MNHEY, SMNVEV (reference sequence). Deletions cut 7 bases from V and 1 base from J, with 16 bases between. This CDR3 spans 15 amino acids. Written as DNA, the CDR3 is TGTGCCAGCAAACCCCAGGACACCACGAACACTGAAGCTTTCTTT. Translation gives CASKPQDTTNTEAFF.

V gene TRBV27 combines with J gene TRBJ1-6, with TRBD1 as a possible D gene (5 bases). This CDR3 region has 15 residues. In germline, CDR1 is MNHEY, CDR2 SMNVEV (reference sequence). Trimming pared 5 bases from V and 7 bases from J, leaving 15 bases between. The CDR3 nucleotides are TGTGCCAGCAGTATGGGGACCAGCGGGAATTCACCCCTCCACTTT. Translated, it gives CASSMGTSGNSPLHF.

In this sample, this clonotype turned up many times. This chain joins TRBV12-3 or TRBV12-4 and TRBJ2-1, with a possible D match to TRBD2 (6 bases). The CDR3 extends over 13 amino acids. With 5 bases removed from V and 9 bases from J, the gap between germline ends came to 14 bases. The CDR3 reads CASSPVGGGEQFF. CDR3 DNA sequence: TGTGCCAGCAGTCCCGTCGGGGGTGGTGAGCAGTTCTTC.

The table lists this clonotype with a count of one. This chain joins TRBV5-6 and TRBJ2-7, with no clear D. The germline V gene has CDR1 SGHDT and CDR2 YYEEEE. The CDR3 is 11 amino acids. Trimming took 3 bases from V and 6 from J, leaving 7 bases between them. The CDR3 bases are TGTGCCAGCAGCTACTATGGCGAGCAGTACGTC. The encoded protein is CASSYYGEQYV.

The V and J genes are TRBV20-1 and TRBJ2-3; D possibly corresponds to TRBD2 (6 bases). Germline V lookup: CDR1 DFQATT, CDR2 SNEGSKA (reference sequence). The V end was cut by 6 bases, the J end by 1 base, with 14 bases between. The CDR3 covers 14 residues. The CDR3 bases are TGCAGTGCCCCCGGGAGCGAACGCACAGATACGCAGTATTTT. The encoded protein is CSAPGSERTDTQYF.

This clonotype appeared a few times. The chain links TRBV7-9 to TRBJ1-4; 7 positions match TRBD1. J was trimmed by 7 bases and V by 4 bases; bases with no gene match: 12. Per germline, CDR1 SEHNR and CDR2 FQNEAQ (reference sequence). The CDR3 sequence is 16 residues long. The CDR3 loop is CASSSGEGGVGEKLFF. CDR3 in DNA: TGTGCCAGCAGCTCCGGGGAAGGGGGCGTTGGTGAAAAACTGTTTTTT.

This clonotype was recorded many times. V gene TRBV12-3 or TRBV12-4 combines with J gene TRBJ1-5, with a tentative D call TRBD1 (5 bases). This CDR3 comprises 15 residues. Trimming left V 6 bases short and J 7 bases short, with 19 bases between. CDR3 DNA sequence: TGTGCCAGCAGCCCAAAGCCGCAGGGTCGACAGCCCCAGCATTTT. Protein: CASSPKPQGRQPQHF.

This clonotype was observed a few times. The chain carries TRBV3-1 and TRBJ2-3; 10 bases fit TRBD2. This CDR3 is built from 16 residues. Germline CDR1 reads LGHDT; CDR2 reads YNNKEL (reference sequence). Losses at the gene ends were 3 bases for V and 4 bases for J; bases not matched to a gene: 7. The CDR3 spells CASSQGLAGAADTQYF. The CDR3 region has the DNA TGTGCCAGCAGCCAGGGGCTAGCGGGGGCAGCAGATACGCAGTATTTT.

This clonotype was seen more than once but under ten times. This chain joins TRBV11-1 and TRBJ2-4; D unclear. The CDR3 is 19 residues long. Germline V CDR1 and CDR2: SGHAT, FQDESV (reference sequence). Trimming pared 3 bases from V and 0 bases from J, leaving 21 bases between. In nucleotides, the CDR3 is TGTGCCAGCAGCTTGGGCAGGACCACGGAAGATCTAGCCAAAAACATTCAGTACTTC. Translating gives CASSLGRTTEDLAKNIQYF. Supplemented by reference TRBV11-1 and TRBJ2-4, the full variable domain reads EAEVAQSPRYKITEKSQAVAFWCDPISGHATLYWYRQILGQGPELLVQFQDESVVDDSQLPKDRFSAERLKGVDSTLKIQPAELGDSAMYLCASSLGRTTEDLAKNIQYFGAGTRLSVL.

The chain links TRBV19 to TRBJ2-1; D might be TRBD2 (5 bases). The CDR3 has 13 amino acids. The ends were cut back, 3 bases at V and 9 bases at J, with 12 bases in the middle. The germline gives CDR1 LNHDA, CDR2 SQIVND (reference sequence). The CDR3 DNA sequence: TGTGCCAGTAGTATTGGAGACTACGGTGAGCAGTTCTTC. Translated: CASSIGDYGEQFF.

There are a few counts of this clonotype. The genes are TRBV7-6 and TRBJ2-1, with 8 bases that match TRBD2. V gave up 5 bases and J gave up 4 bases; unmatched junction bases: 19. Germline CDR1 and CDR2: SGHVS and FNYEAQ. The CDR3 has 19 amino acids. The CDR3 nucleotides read TGTGCCAGCAGCGCCCCTGCGGGGGGTGCCCCAAGGCCTTACAATGAGCAGTTCTTC. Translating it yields CASSAPAGGAPRPYNEQFF.

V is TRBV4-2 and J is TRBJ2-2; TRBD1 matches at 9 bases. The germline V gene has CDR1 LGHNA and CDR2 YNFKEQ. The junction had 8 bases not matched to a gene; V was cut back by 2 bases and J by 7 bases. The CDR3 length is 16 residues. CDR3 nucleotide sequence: TGTGCCAGCAGCCAACGACAGGGGGAAGCAATCGGGGAGCTGTTTTTT. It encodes CASSQRQGEAIGELFF.

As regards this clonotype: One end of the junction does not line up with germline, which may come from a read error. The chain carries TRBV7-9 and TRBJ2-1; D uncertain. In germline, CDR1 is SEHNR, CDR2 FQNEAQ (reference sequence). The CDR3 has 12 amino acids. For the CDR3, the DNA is TGTGCCGGCAGCAAATCCTACAATGAGCAGTTCTTC. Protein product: CAGSKSYNEQFF.

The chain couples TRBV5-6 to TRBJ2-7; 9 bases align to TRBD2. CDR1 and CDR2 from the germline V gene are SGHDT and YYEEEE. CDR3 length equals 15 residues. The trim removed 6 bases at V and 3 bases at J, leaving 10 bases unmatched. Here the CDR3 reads CASTSSREGRYEQYF. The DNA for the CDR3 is TGTGCCAGCACCTCTTCGCGGGAGGGCCGCTACGAGCAGTACTTC. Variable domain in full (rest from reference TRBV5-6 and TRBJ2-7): DAGVTQSPTHLIKTRGQQVTLRCSPKSGHDTVSWYQQALGQGPQFIFQYYEEEERQRGNFPDRFSGHQFPNYSSELNVNALLLGDSALYLCASTSSREGRYEQYFGPGTRLTVT.

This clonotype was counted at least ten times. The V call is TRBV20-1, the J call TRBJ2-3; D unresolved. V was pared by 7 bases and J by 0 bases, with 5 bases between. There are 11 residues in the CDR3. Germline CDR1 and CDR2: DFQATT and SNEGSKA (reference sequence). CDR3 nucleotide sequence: TGCAGTGTTGGCAGCACAGATACGCAGTATTTT. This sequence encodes CSVGSTDTQYF.